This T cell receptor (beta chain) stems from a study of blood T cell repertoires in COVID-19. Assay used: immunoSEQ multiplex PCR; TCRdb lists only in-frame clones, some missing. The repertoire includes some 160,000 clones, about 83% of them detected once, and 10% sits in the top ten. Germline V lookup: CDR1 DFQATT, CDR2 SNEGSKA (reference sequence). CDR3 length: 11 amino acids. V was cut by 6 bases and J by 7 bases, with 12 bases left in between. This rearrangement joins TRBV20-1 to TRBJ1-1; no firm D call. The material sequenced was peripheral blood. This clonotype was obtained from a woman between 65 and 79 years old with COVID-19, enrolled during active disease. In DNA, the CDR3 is TGCAGTGCCAACCCTCAGCGTGAAGCTTTCTTT. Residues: CSANPQREAFF.